These 26 T cell receptor beta chains were all obtained from the same sample, sequenced in a study of T cell changes during pregnancy in multiple sclerosis. Here immunoSEQ multiplex PCR was the method, and the copy in TCRdb shows in-frame clones only, minus some. The table has some 16,000 clones, about 83% seen once; the top ten hold 9% to 10%. The sequencing here drew on CD8+ T cells from peripheral blood mononuclear cells, taken in the second trimester of pregnancy. The receptors stem from a female donor in good health, enrolled as a control in a pregnancy study.

The chain has TRBV4-1 and TRBJ2-7; a weak D match, TRBD2 (5 bases). Germline-derived CDR1 and CDR2 are MGHRA and YSYEKL. CDR3 length: 15 residues. Trimming pared 0 bases from V and 4 bases from J, leaving 13 bases between. As DNA, the CDR3 is TGCGCCAGCAGCCAAGAGTATTCGCGCGGGTACGAGCAGTACTTC. Protein sequence: CASSQEYSRGYEQYF.

The V call is TRBV6-6, the J call TRBJ1-3, with D possibly matching TRBD1 (5 bases). V dropped 10 bases and J dropped 0 bases, with 13 bases sitting between them. The CDR3 runs 14 residues. CDR1 MNHNY and CDR2 SVGAGI come from the germline V gene (reference sequence). The CDR3 region is CATRGGSSGNTIYF. CDR3 DNA sequence: TGTGCCACCCGCGGGGGGAGCTCTGGAAACACCATATATTTT.

The gene calls are TRBV5-1 and TRBJ2-5; D is undetermined. The CDR3 consists of 10 residues. Germline assignment: CDR1 SGHRS and CDR2 YFSETQ. Trimming shortened V by 4 bases and J by 7 bases, and 5 bases separated the two germline ends. The CDR3 is CASSPRTQYF. The CDR3 bases are TGCGCCAGCAGCCCCCGGACCCAGTACTTC.

The chain uses TRBV27 and TRBJ1-1; TRBD1 is a possible D gene (6 bases). CDR3 length: 13 residues. Germline V gene sequence: CDR1 MNHEY, CDR2 SMNVEV (reference sequence). The V gene lost 4 bases and the J gene lost 3 bases, with 9 bases spanning the gap. As DNA, the CDR3 is TGTGCCAGCAGTTGGTACAGGGACACTGAAGCTTTCTTT. It specifies CASSWYRDTEAFF.

The rearrangement joins TRBV19 to TRBJ1-5; 7 bases fit TRBD1. CDR1 is LNHDA and CDR2 is SQIVND in the germline V gene (reference sequence). V trimming: 0 bases; J trimming: 3 bases; junction bases outside the gene matches: 2. The CDR3 length is 15 residues. The CDR3 nucleotides are TGTGCCAGTAGTATAGAGGGACAGCCCAATCAGCCCCAGCATTTT. This codes for CASSIEGQPNQPQHF.

The rearrangement joins TRBV29-1 to TRBJ1-1; D is ambiguous. The CDR3 is made up of 12 amino acids. Germline CDR1 SQVTM, CDR2 ANQGSEA. The ends were cut back, 6 bases at V and 0 bases at J, with 8 bases in the middle. CDR3 coding DNA: TGCAGCGTCTCCCGGGTGAACACTGAAGCTTTCTTT. Translating it yields CSVSRVNTEAFF. The complete variable domain, with remaining parts taken from reference TRBV29-1 and TRBJ1-1, reads SAVISQKPSRDICQRGTSLTIQCQVDSQVTMMFWYRQQPGQSLTLIATANQGSEATYESGFVIDKFPISRPNLTFSTLTVSNMSPEDSSIYLCSVSRVNTEAFFGQGTRLTVV.

This chain links TRBV4-1 with TRBJ1-4, with TRBD1 matching over 9 bases. V shed 1 base, J shed 8 bases, and the junction held 11 bases outside the gene matches. CDR3 size: 17 residues. In germline, CDR1 is MGHRA, CDR2 YSYEKL. The CDR3, as DNA: TGCGCCAGCAGCCAAGCAGCGTACAGGGGGCTTGGGGAAAAACTGTTTTTT. Amino acids: CASSQAAYRGLGEKLFF.

The chain links TRBV7-3 to TRBJ2-6; 8 bases agree with TRBD1. The V and J ends lost 5 bases and 0 bases, in that order; junction bases with no gene match: 9. This CDR3 has 18 residues. Germline V lookup: CDR1 SGHTA, CDR2 FQGTGA. CDR3 in amino acids: CASSPTGQDISGANVLTF. CDR3 nucleotide sequence: TGTGCCAGCAGCCCTACGGGACAGGATATCTCTGGGGCCAACGTCCTGACTTTC.

This chain uses TRBV7-8 with TRBJ1-2; TRBD1 aligns across 8 bases. V dropped 5 bases and J dropped 1; count of bases not matched to a gene: 15. The germline gives CDR1 SGHVS, CDR2 FQNEAQ. The CDR3 has 18 amino acids. The DNA for the CDR3 is TGTGCCAGCAGCCCCAGGACAGGGCCAGCGCATGATAACTATGGCTACACCTTC. Encoded protein: CASSPRTGPAHDNYGYTF.

The CDR3 sequence: CASSSIWSTIYF. CDR3 DNA: TGTGCCAGCAGCTCGATCTGGAGCACCATATATTTT. This chain uses TRBV7-9 with TRBJ1-3; unclear D gene. The CDR3 spans 12 residues. Germline V gene lookup returns CDR1 SEHNR and CDR2 FQNEAQ (reference sequence). The V end lost 4 bases, the J end lost 9 bases, and 10 bases lay between the germline ends.

V gene TRBV7-9 combines with J gene TRBJ2-5, with 11 positions matching TRBD2. There are 14 residues in the CDR3. Looked up from germline, CDR1 is SEHNR and CDR2 is FQNEAQ (reference sequence). Losses at the gene ends were 3 bases for V and 3 bases for J; bases not matched to a gene: 0. The CDR3 is CASSLGLAEETQYF. CDR3 coding DNA: TGTGCCAGCAGCTTGGGACTAGCGGAAGAGACCCAGTACTTC.

The chain couples TRBV19 to TRBJ2-7; 7 nucleotides match TRBD2. Germline-derived CDR1 and CDR2 are LNHDA and SQIVND (reference sequence). V lost 2 bases to trimming and J lost 0 bases; unmatched junction nucleotides: 7. The CDR3 spans 16 residues. In DNA form, the CDR3 reads TGTGCCAGTAGTATATCATGGGGAGGGCCCTCCTACGAGCAGTACTTC. Encoded protein: CASSISWGGPSYEQYF.

The DNA for the CDR3 is TGTGCCAGCAGTGCGACTAGCGGTTACACAGATACGCAGTATTTT. It specifies CASSATSGYTDTQYF. This chain links TRBV2 with TRBJ2-3; 9 nucleotides agree with TRBD2. CDR3 length: 15 amino acids. V lost 4 bases, J lost 2 bases, and 4 bases stayed unmatched. Germline V lookup: CDR1 SNHLY, CDR2 FYNNEI.

This clone was seen just once. The J gene is TRBJ1-1, the V gene TRBV7-9; D is possibly TRBD1 (5 bases). Between the trimmed V and J ends, which lost 6 bases and 5 bases, there was a span of 10 bases. The CDR3 covers 12 residues. Germline V gene sequence: CDR1 SEHNR, CDR2 FQNEAQ (reference sequence). The CDR3 sequence: CASSSGGTEAFF. CDR3 bases: TGTGCCAGCAGTTCCGGGGGGACTGAAGCTTTCTTT.

The chain uses TRBV21-1 and TRBJ1-1; the table's D call TRBD1 went unverified against the DNA. TRBV21-1 is classified as a pseudogene. The CDR3 covers 13 residues. The CDR3 bases are TGTGCCAGCAGCACTGGGGGCTTGACTGAAGCTTTCTTT. It yields the protein CASSTGGLTEAFF.

This sequence joins TRBV27 and TRBJ2-7; D not resolved. The CDR3 sequence is 13 residues long. The V end lost 6 bases, the J end lost 0 bases, and 9 bases lay between the germline ends. Germline CDR1 is MNHEY and CDR2 is SMNVEV (reference sequence). Here the CDR3 DNA reads TGTGCCAGCAGCAACCGACACTCCTACGAGCAGTACTTC. This translates into CASSNRHSYEQYF.

The chain employs TRBV6-4 and TRBJ2-1; D gene unclear. The germline V gene has CDR1 MRHNA and CDR2 SNTAGT. With 4 bases removed from V and 3 bases from J, the gap between germline ends came to 10 bases. The CDR3 runs to 14 residues. Written as DNA, the CDR3 is TGTGCCAGCAGTGCTAGGCTAATCTACAATGAGCAGTTCTTC. Amino acid sequence: CASSARLIYNEQFF.

This clone showed up just once. This chain uses TRBV19 with TRBJ2-7; D is possibly TRBD2 (6 bases). CDR3 length: 12 amino acids. V was trimmed by 11 bases and J by 0 bases, leaving 11 bases between them. Germline V gives CDR1 LNHDA, CDR2 SQIVND (reference sequence). The CDR3 protein is CASGLSSYEQYF. The DNA of the CDR3 is TGTGCCTCGGGACTTAGCTCCTACGAGCAGTACTTC.

This chain connects TRBV6-1 to TRBJ2-7, with unresolved D. Trimming left V 1 base short and J 7 bases short, with 17 bases between. The CDR3 extends over 15 amino acids. Germline assignment: CDR1 MNHNS and CDR2 SASEGT. DNA for the CDR3: TGTGCCAGCAGTGAAGAGAGTTGGGCCTCTCGTGAGCAGTACTTC. It specifies CASSEESWASREQYF.

The chain is built from TRBV7-9 and TRBJ1-1, with a tentative D call TRBD1 (6 bases). CDR3 length equals 14 residues. Germline V gives CDR1 SEHNR, CDR2 FQNEAQ (reference sequence). The V end was cut by 5 bases, the J end by 4 bases, with 14 bases between. CDR3 sequence (DNA): TGTGCCAGCAGCCCGACGTGGGGGCCCACTGAAGCTTTCTTT. Translating it yields CASSPTWGPTEAFF.

The rearrangement links TRBV4-3 to TRBJ2-7; possible D gene TRBD2, 6 bases. Germline assignment: CDR1 LGHNA and CDR2 YSLEER. This CDR3 region has 13 residues. V gave up 1 base and J gave up 6 bases, with 10 bases separating them. Written as DNA, the CDR3 is TGCGCCAGCAGCCAAGTACGGGGACTCGAGCAGTACTTC. This sequence encodes CASSQVRGLEQYF.

The chain combines TRBV7-9 with TRBJ2-4; 11 bases line up with TRBD2. The CDR3 extends over 16 amino acids. Trimming removed 5 bases from V and 3 bases from J; junction bases left unmatched: 6. Germline CDR1 SEHNR, CDR2 FQNEAQ (reference sequence). As DNA, the CDR3 is TGTGCCAGCAGCGCGACTAGCGGGGTACACAAAAACATTCAGTACTTC. Its translation is CASSATSGVHKNIQYF.

This CDR3 is CASSLNAVNYGYTF. DNA of the CDR3: TGTGCCAGCAGCTTAAACGCAGTTAACTATGGCTACACCTTC. The chain joins TRBV7-2 to TRBJ1-2; the D is unclear. Per the germline V gene, CDR1 is SGHTA and CDR2 is FQGNSA. The CDR3 runs 14 residues. V lost 2 bases to trimming and J lost 1 base, with 8 bases between them.

V usage is TRBV4-1 and J usage is TRBJ2-7, with D maybe TRBD2 (5 bases). Germline assignment: CDR1 MGHRA and CDR2 YSYEKL. CDR3 length: 14 amino acids. Trimming pared 4 bases from V and 3 bases from J, leaving 13 bases between. In DNA form, the CDR3 reads TGCGCCAGCAGCCCCGGGGTCCGCAGCTACGAGCAGTACTTC. It yields the protein CASSPGVRSYEQYF.

This clone was recorded only once. The chain employs TRBV9 and TRBJ2-7; D remains ambiguous. The V end lost 0 bases, the J end lost 0 bases, and 7 bases lay between the germline ends. Germline CDR1 is SGDLS and CDR2 is YYNGEE. The CDR3 covers 14 residues. DNA of the CDR3: TGTGCCAGCAGCGTAGGAGGTTCCTCCTACGAGCAGTACTTC. It specifies CASSVGGSSYEQYF.

This clone was seen a handful of times. J is TRBJ2-2 and V is TRBV4-3, with TRBD1 as a possible D gene (6 bases). Germline V gene data show CDR1 as LGHNA and CDR2 as YSLEER. V gave up 0 bases and J gave up 5 bases, with 10 bases separating them. This CDR3 has 15 amino acids. Here the CDR3 DNA reads TGCGCCAGCAGCCAAGAAAGGGGGTTTACCGGGGAGCTGTTTTTT. Its protein is CASSQERGFTGELFF.